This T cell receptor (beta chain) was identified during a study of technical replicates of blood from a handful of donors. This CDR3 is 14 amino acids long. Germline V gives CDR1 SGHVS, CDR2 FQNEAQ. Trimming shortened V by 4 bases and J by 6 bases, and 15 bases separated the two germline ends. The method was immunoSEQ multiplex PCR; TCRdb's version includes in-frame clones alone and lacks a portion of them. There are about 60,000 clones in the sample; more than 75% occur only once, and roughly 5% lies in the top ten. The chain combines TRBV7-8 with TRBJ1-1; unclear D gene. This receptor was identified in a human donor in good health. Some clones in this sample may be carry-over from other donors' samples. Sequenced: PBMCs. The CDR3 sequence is CASSSSFGAPEAFF. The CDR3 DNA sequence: TGTGCCAGCAGCTCCTCCTTCGGAGCTCCTGAAGCTTTCTTT.